Presented here are 21 T cell receptor beta chains from one specimen sequenced in a study of shared clonotypes between healthy human individuals. Produced via immunoSEQ multiplex PCR; TCRdb's table is partial and in-frame only. The table lists millions of clones, roughly 94% of them singletons. In the naive CD8 group, cells lacked CD45RO and were positively selected for CCR7, so terminally differentiated effector memory CD45RA+ cells were left out. Sequencing was done on a sample of naive CD8+ T cells sorted from blood. These receptors were obtained from a young man in good health.

The CDR3 nucleotides are TGTGCCAGCAGCGAGGGAATGAACACTGAAGCTTTCTTT. The encoded protein is CASSEGMNTEAFF. The chain recombines TRBV9 with TRBJ1-1; D not certain. Germline V gene lookup returns CDR1 SGDLS and CDR2 YYNGEE. Between the trimmed V and J ends, which lost 3 bases and 0 bases, there was a span of 6 bases. This CDR3 spans 13 amino acids.

CDR3 amino acids: CASSEGQGPEETQYF. The CDR3 DNA reads as TGTGCCAGCAGTGAGGGACAGGGTCCCGAAGAGACCCAGTACTTC. The chain uses TRBV6-1 and TRBJ2-5; 9 positions match TRBD1. Germline V gene data show CDR1 as MNHNS and CDR2 as SASEGT. V was clipped by 3 bases and J by 3 bases; unmatched bases: 5. The CDR3 is 15 amino acids.

The table lists this clone with a few counts. V and J are TRBV4-1 and TRBJ2-7, with a possible D match to TRBD1 (5 bases). CDR3 length: 13 residues. Deletions cut 5 bases from V and 4 bases from J, with 12 bases between. The germline V gene has CDR1 MGHRA and CDR2 YSYEKL. The DNA for the CDR3 is TGCGCCAGCAGCACACAGACAGCTTACGAGCAGTACTTC. Translated: CASSTQTAYEQYF.

This clone was detected a few times. The same CDR3 can be traced to other DNA sequences in this sample. This chain joins TRBV19 and TRBJ2-7; no reliable D call. Trimming left V 6 bases short and J 1 base short, with 10 bases between. Germline V CDR1 and CDR2: LNHDA, SQIVND (reference sequence). The CDR3 runs 13 residues. CDR3 in amino acids: CASSNRYSYEQYF. The CDR3 DNA follows: TGTGCCAGTAGCAACCGATATTCCTACGAGCAGTACTTC.

This chain connects TRBV27 to TRBJ2-7; maybe TRBD1 (5 bases). V dropped 5 bases and J dropped 2 bases, with 10 bases sitting between them. The CDR3 sequence is 13 residues long. The germline CDR1 and CDR2 sequences are MNHEY and SMNVEV (reference sequence). CDR3 nucleotide sequence: TGTGCCAGCAGTCCGACAGCTCCCTACGAGCAGTACTTC. As protein: CASSPTAPYEQYF.

Points on this clone: Different DNA sequences within this sample yield the same CDR3. CDR3 region: CASSLLAGGPDTQYF. The CDR3 nucleotides read TGTGCCAGCAGCTTATTAGCGGGAGGACCAGATACGCAGTATTTT. The gene calls are TRBV7-9 and TRBJ2-3; TRBD2 matches 10 bases. J lost 4 bases, V lost 2 bases, and 3 bases had no gene match. Germline lookup yields CDR1 SEHNR and CDR2 FQNEAQ (reference sequence). This CDR3 region has 15 residues.

J is TRBJ1-6 and V is TRBV14; no clear D. Trimming pared 8 bases from V and 10 bases from J, leaving 15 bases between. Looked up from germline, CDR1 is SGHDN and CDR2 is FVKESK. The CDR3 covers 13 residues. CDR3 in amino acids: CASRAYKGSPLHF. CDR3 bases: TGTGCCAGCCGAGCGTACAAGGGCTCACCCCTCCACTTT.

The chain is built from TRBV4-1 and TRBJ2-1; TRBD2 matches at 10 bases. The germline CDR1 and CDR2 sequences are MGHRA and YSYEKL. V dropped 2 bases and J dropped 7; count of bases not matched to a gene: 8. This CDR3 is built from 16 residues. Written as DNA, the CDR3 is TGCGCCAGCAGCCAACTGGGGAGCGGGAGGGCAAATGAGCAGTTCTTC. Protein: CASSQLGSGRANEQFF.

This chain uses TRBV29-1 with TRBJ2-7, with TRBD2 matching 7 bases. After removal of 5 bases from V and 0 bases from J, the junction contained 10 bases not matched to a gene. This CDR3 comprises 15 residues. The germline gives CDR1 SQVTM, CDR2 ANQGSEA. The CDR3 DNA is TGCAGCGTTTCGGGGGGAGCGGGATACTCCTACGAGCAGTACTTC. This codes for CSVSGGAGYSYEQYF.

The CDR3 region is CASSDGGPEAFF. The CDR3 DNA reads TGTGCCAGCAGTGATGGAGGTCCTGAAGCTTTCTTT. This chain joins TRBV2 and TRBJ1-1, with no clear D. CDR1 and CDR2 from the germline V gene are SNHLY and FYNNEI. The ends were cut back, 3 bases at V and 6 bases at J, with 8 bases in the middle. The CDR3 runs 12 residues.

The count of this clone is one. The rearrangement links TRBV30 to TRBJ2-2; D remains unclear. Germline CDR1 and CDR2: GTSNPN and SVGIG (reference sequence). The CDR3 is made up of 13 amino acids. The V gene lost 3 bases and the J gene lost 4 bases, with 9 bases spanning the gap. The CDR3 sequence: CAWSYGPTGELFF. CDR3 sequence (DNA): TGTGCCTGGAGCTACGGACCCACCGGGGAGCTGTTTTTT. Complete variable domain (other parts from reference TRBV30 and TRBJ2-2): SQTIHQWPATLVQPVGSPLSLECTVEGTSNPNLYWYRQAAGRGLQLLFYSVGIGQISSEVPQNLSASRPQDRQFILSSKKLLLSDSGFYLCAWSYGPTGELFFGEGSRLTVL.

The J gene is TRBJ2-7, the V gene TRBV11-2; the match to TRBD1 covers 8 bases. The CDR3 totals 14 residues. The ends lost 7 bases at V and 5 bases at J; junction bases unmatched: 10. Germline values: CDR1 SGHAT, CDR2 FQNNGV. CDR3 coding DNA: TGTGCCAGCACCGAACCGGACAGGGCAAACGAGCAGTACTTC. The encoded protein is CASTEPDRANEQYF.

The chain recombines TRBV4-3 with TRBJ2-5, with D hard to call. This CDR3 has 18 amino acids. CDR1 and CDR2 (germline): LGHNA, YSLEER. V was trimmed by 0 bases and J by 3 bases, leaving 20 bases between them. The CDR3 DNA reads TGCGCCAGCAGCCAAGACGCGGAAGCGTCTGCTAACGAAGAGACCCAGTACTTC. Its protein is CASSQDAEASANEETQYF.

This clone was found once. The chain couples TRBV29-1 to TRBJ2-7, with 11 bases matching TRBD1. V lost 2 bases to trimming and J lost 3 bases; unmatched junction nucleotides: 6. The CDR3 totals 15 residues. In germline, CDR1 is SQVTM, CDR2 ANQGSEA. The CDR3 spells CSVEFPGQGDYEQYF. The CDR3 DNA is TGCAGCGTTGAATTTCCGGGACAGGGGGACTACGAGCAGTACTTC.

The V and J genes are TRBV10-2 and TRBJ2-7; no reliable D call. V dropped 3 bases and J dropped 3 bases, with 12 bases sitting between them. The CDR3 contains 14 residues. CDR1 and CDR2 from the germline V gene are WSHSY and SAAADI. The CDR3 sequence: CASSDQDLNYEQYF. The CDR3 nucleotides are TGCGCCAGCAGTGATCAGGACCTAAACTACGAGCAGTACTTC.

This chain connects TRBV6-5 to TRBJ1-6, with 8 bases aligning to TRBD1. This CDR3 has 14 amino acids. Germline lookup yields CDR1 MNHEY and CDR2 SVGAGI. After removal of 5 bases from V and 7 bases from J, the junction contained 4 bases not matched to a gene. Here the CDR3 reads CASSVGQGNSPLHF. The DNA of the CDR3 is TGTGCCAGCAGTGTTGGACAGGGAAATTCACCCCTCCACTTT.

J is TRBJ2-4 and V is TRBV7-9, with D hard to call. V gave up 5 bases and J gave up 0 bases, with 11 bases separating them. Per germline, CDR1 SEHNR and CDR2 FQNEAQ (reference sequence). The CDR3 extends over 15 amino acids. CDR3 DNA sequence: TGTGCCAGCAGCCACCAGACACTAGCCAAAAACATTCAGTACTTC. Protein product: CASSHQTLAKNIQYF.

The V and J genes are TRBV5-6 and TRBJ1-1; D possibly corresponds to TRBD1 (5 bases). This CDR3 comprises 14 residues. V was trimmed by 4 bases and J by 1 base, leaving 11 bases between them. The germline V gene has CDR1 SGHDT and CDR2 YYEEEE. The CDR3 is CASSQQDKNTEAFF. CDR3 DNA sequence: TGTGCCAGCAGCCAACAGGACAAGAACACTGAAGCTTTCTTT.

The chain employs TRBV5-5 and TRBJ2-7; 7 bases fit TRBD1. V dropped 2 bases and J dropped 2; count of bases not matched to a gene: 7. The CDR3 runs 15 residues. From germline, CDR1 is SGHKS and CDR2 YYEKEE (reference sequence). The CDR3 DNA is TGTGCCAGCAGCTTCCTCGGGACAGACCCCTACGAGCAGTACTTC. The encoded protein is CASSFLGTDPYEQYF. The entire variable domain, with the rest obtained from reference TRBV5-5 and TRBJ2-7, is as follows: DAGVTQSPTHLIKTRGQQVTLRCSPISGHKSVSWYQQVLGQGPQFIFQYYEKEERGRGNFPDRFSARQFPNYSSELNVNALLLGDSALYLCASSFLGTDPYEQYFGPGTRLTVT.

The gene calls are TRBV9 and TRBJ2-7; 7 bases match TRBD1. This CDR3 has 12 residues. V lost 3 bases to trimming and J lost 7 bases; unmatched junction nucleotides: 4. Germline V lookup: CDR1 SGDLS, CDR2 YYNGEE. The CDR3 nucleotides are TGTGCCAGCAGCGGCGACAGGGAAGAGCAGTACTTC. Its protein is CASSGDREEQYF.

The chain links TRBV2 to TRBJ1-2; 9 bases are a match to TRBD1. The germline gives CDR1 SNHLY, CDR2 FYNNEI. This CDR3 contains 16 residues. The junction had 13 bases not matched to a gene; V was cut back by 5 bases and J by 6 bases. The CDR3 bases are TGTGCCAGCAGTCATACAGGGGGCGCTCTTTCCCATGGCTACACCTTC. It is translated as CASSHTGGALSHGYTF.